The rows below give T cell receptor beta chains drawn from one sample of a study of identical twins. TCRdb reprocessed the 5' RACE reads with MiXCR, giving one entry per CDR3 protein. The data show some 710,000 distinct CDR3 sequences, 6.1% seen once. Sequencing was performed on naive T cells sorted from blood. These receptors were collected from a man aged 18 to 29 in good health. Both conserved end residues are part of each CDR3. The order of the fields is D gene, clone size, V gene, J gene, CDR3 protein, CDR3 DNA. The D gene is left open where the match is weak. Size values are once, few and many counts, or a class for expanded clones, and some rows have none.

D: NA
size: many
V: TRBV29-1
J: TRBJ2-3
CDR3: CSVEGRTTDTQYF
DNA: TGCAGCGTTGAGGGACGAACCACAGATACGCAGTATTTT

D: NA
size: few
V: TRBV20-1
J: TRBJ1-1
CDR3: CSAPNLPGPGTEAFF
DNA: TGCAGTGCTCCCAATCTGCCAGGGCCTGGCACTGAAGCTTTCTTT

D: TRBD1
size: NA
V: TRBV18
J: TRBJ2-1
CDR3: CASSPYPGQGRNEQFF
DNA: TGTGCCAGCTCACCATACCCGGGACAGGGTAGAAATGAGCAGTTCTTC

D: NA
size: many
V: TRBV20-1
J: TRBJ2-1
CDR3: CSAPDLMANEQFF
DNA: TGCAGTGCGCCCGATCTCATGGCCAATGAGCAGTTCTTC

D: TRBD2
size: many
V: TRBV12-3/TRBV12-4
J: TRBJ2-2
CDR3: CASILAGGGTGELFF
DNA: TGTGCCAGCATTCTAGCGGGAGGAGGCACCGGGGAGCTGTTTTTT

D: NA
size: many
V: TRBV9
J: TRBJ2-1
CDR3: CASSVALGSRDEQFF
DNA: TGTGCCAGCAGCGTAGCGTTAGGGAGTAGGGATGAGCAGTTCTTC

D: TRBD2
size: many
V: TRBV6-1
J: TRBJ2-3
CDR3: CASSTRGGMTDTQYF
DNA: TGTGCCAGCAGTACGAGGGGAGGGATGACAGATACGCAGTATTTT

D: NA
size: many
V: TRBV6-5
J: TRBJ2-1
CDR3: CASSYSLGGHNEQFF
DNA: TGTGCCAGCAGTTACTCGTTAGGCGGACACAATGAGCAGTTCTTC

D: NA
size: many
V: TRBV24-1
J: TRBJ1-1
CDR3: CATSDGDIREAFF
DNA: TGTGCCACCAGTGATGGGGACATACGTGAAGCTTTCTTT

D: TRBD1
size: many
V: TRBV7-2
J: TRBJ1-4
CDR3: CASSARTGRGEKLFF
DNA: TGTGCCAGCAGCGCCCGGACAGGGAGAGGTGAAAAACTGTTTTTT

D: NA
size: few
V: TRBV7-2
J: TRBJ2-1
CDR3: CASSLYGGEGYNEQFF
DNA: TGTGCCAGCAGCTTATATGGGGGAGAGGGGTACAATGAGCAGTTCTTC

D: TRBD2
size: NA
V: TRBV6-2/TRBV6-3
J: TRBJ2-7
CDR3: CASSSWTRTPYEQYF
DNA: TGTGCCAGCAGTTCTTGGACTAGAACACCCTACGAGCAGTACTTC

D: NA
size: many
V: TRBV14
J: TRBJ2-3
CDR3: CASSHDRLTSTDTQYF
DNA: TGTGCCAGCAGCCACGACCGATTAACTAGCACAGATACGCAGTATTTT

D: NA
size: many
V: TRBV20-1
J: TRBJ2-7
CDR3: CSASRGREDSSYEQYF
DNA: TGCAGTGCTAGTAGGGGGCGGGAGGACTCTTCCTACGAGCAGTACTTC

D: TRBD2
size: NA
V: TRBV29-1
J: TRBJ2-2
CDR3: CSVASGRAPGELFF
DNA: TGCAGCGTTGCCAGCGGGAGGGCCCCCGGGGAGCTGTTTTTT